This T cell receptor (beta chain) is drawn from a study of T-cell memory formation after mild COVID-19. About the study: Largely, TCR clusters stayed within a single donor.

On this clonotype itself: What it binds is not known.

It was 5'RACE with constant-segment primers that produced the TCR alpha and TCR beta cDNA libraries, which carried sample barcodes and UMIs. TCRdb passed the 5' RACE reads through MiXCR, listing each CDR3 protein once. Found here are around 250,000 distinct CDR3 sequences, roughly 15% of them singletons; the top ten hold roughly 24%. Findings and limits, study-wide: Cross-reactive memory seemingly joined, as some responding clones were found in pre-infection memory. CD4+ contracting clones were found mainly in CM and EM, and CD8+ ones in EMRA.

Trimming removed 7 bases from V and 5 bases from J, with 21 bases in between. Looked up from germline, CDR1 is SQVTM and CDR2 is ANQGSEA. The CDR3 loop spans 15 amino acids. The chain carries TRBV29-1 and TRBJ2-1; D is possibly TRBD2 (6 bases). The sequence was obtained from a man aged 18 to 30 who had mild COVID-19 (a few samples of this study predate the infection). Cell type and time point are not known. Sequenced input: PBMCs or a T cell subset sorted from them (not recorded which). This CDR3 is CSGREHGRSNNEQFF. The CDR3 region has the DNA TGCAGCGGACGGGAGCATGGAAGGTCGAACAATGAGCAGTTCTTC.